What follows is one T cell receptor beta chain and its context. These data are taken from a study of blood T cell repertoires in COVID-19. In the study's own analysis: Reference gene primer amplification in the assay estimated nucleated cell counts. Libraries were prepared by immunoSEQ multiplex PCR; TCRdb keeps only in-frame clonotypes and omits some of them. The V and J calls and the clone size are those of that table, but D and trimming were determined from the DNA. The repertoire holds about 370,000 clones, with more than 75% as singletons. Enrollment of patients from Seattle took place during active infection, with longitudinal follow-up. The CDR3 has 15 residues. V was clipped by 8 bases and J by 6 bases, with 19 bases between them. Germline V gene data show CDR1 as MNHEY and CDR2 as SMNVEV (reference sequence).

This TCR came from a woman in her twenties or thirties with COVID-19, enrolled during active disease. This rearrangement joins TRBV27 to TRBJ1-4, with D perhaps matching TRBD1 (6 bases). The sample consisted of peripheral blood. The DNA of the CDR3 is TGTGCCAGCGGGGGCAACCGGGGGGTTGATGAAAAACTGTTTTTT. It yields the protein CASGGNRGVDEKLFF.